These T cell receptor beta chains were read from a single sample in a study of early T cells in non-severe SARS-CoV-2 infection. TCRdb analysed the 5' RACE reads with MiXCR anew, one entry per CDR3 protein. The sample includes 97,000 or so distinct CDR3 sequences, 10% to 15% of them seen just once. The sequenced material came from whole blood. The receptors come from an adult who was a healthcare worker with PCR-confirmed SARS-CoV-2 infection or an uninfected control (not recorded which). Both conserved end residues are part of each CDR3.

j_gene: TRBJ2-2; v_gene: TRBV6-6; CDR3aa: CASSPLGLATGELFF
j_gene: TRBJ2-7; v_gene: TRBV12-3/TRBV12-4; CDR3aa: CASSPTRRVNEQYF
j_gene: TRBJ2-5; v_gene: TRBV5-1; CDR3aa: CASSLSTGREETQYF
j_gene: TRBJ2-1; v_gene: TRBV7-3; CDR3aa: CASSFSGDYNEQFF
j_gene: TRBJ2-1; v_gene: TRBV9; CDR3aa: CASSPGLGGDEQFF
j_gene: TRBJ1-1; v_gene: TRBV6-1; CDR3aa: CASKWTAEVFF
j_gene: TRBJ2-1; v_gene: TRBV4-1; CDR3aa: CASSQDYPSGGNEQFF
j_gene: TRBJ1-1; v_gene: TRBV6-1; CDR3aa: CASSLRENTEAFF
j_gene: TRBJ2-1; v_gene: TRBV12-3/TRBV12-4; CDR3aa: CTSSLVSRGLAVCDEQFF
j_gene: TRBJ1-1; v_gene: TRBV11-2; CDR3aa: CASSPLTQTEAFF
j_gene: TRBJ2-7; v_gene: TRBV3-1; CDR3aa: CASSQSLAGVKSYEQYF
j_gene: TRBJ1-1; v_gene: TRBV29-1; CDR3aa: CSTRDRGNTEAFF
j_gene: TRBJ1-3; v_gene: TRBV12-3/TRBV12-4; CDR3aa: CASRTTGTELTSGNTIYF
j_gene: TRBJ2-7; v_gene: TRBV12-3/TRBV12-4; CDR3aa: CASSLDLLYEQYF
j_gene: TRBJ1-3; v_gene: TRBV6-1; CDR3aa: CASSEAPGLYDSGNTIYF
j_gene: TRBJ2-7; v_gene: TRBV4-1; CDR3aa: CASSQELARASYEQYF
j_gene: TRBJ2-1; v_gene: TRBV12-3/TRBV12-4; CDR3aa: CASIEERNEQFF
j_gene: TRBJ2-7; v_gene: TRBV11-2; CDR3aa: CASSTRTSGSYEQYF
j_gene: TRBJ1-1; v_gene: TRBV4-3; CDR3aa: CASSQDLRMPEAFF
j_gene: TRBJ1-5; v_gene: TRBV7-8; CDR3aa: CASSLALRQPQHF
j_gene: TRBJ2-1; v_gene: TRBV6-5; CDR3aa: CASRRTSAEQFF
j_gene: TRBJ2-1; v_gene: TRBV14; CDR3aa: CASSPRLAGRRFF
j_gene: TRBJ2-3; v_gene: TRBV12-3/TRBV12-4; CDR3aa: CASSFPSGSPLSTDTQYF
j_gene: TRBJ2-1; v_gene: TRBV7-6; CDR3aa: CASSVGTSGTGEQFF
j_gene: TRBJ1-2; v_gene: TRBV29-1; CDR3aa: CSVPQQGGYGYTF
j_gene: TRBJ2-7; v_gene: TRBV12-3/TRBV12-4; CDR3aa: CASSPTLGGAVEQYF
j_gene: TRBJ2-2; v_gene: TRBV2; CDR3aa: CASISPHTGELFF
j_gene: TRBJ2-3; v_gene: TRBV24-1; CDR3aa: CATSDPSSGASTDTQYF
j_gene: TRBJ2-1; v_gene: TRBV29-1; CDR3aa: CSVTWWSYNEQFF